This TCR beta chain emerged from a study of T cell responses to AZD1222 COVID-19 vaccine. Study-level points and caveats: It was only a handful of AZD1222 recipients who were seropositive at baseline.

Turning to this clone: The antigen remains unidentified.

The CDR3 is 15 amino acids. Trimming stripped 3 bases from V and 0 bases from J, with 11 bases between. The germline gives CDR1 DFQATT, CDR2 SNEGSKA (reference sequence). Only in-frame clones appear in the TCRdb table, and some are missing; sequencing was by immunoSEQ multiplex PCR. Among under 150,000 clones listed, about nine tenths were seen once. The chain employs TRBV20-1 and TRBJ1-4; D perhaps matches TRBD1 (6 bases). Sample: peripheral blood, taken 28 days after the second AZD1222 dose. The receptor's source is an adult who received the AZD1222 COVID-19 vaccine. The CDR3 spells CSASIQGSTNEKLFF. The CDR3 coding sequence is TGCAGTGCTAGTATACAGGGTTCAACTAATGAAAAACTGTTTTTT.